The rows below give T cell receptor beta chains drawn from one sample of a study of human T cells and chemical hapten exposure. Via MiXCR, TCRdb re-called the RACE reads, giving one row per CDR3 protein. The profile shows tens of thousands of distinct CDR3 sequences, approximately 10% of them singletons. Sample: whole blood, taken in connection with sensitization to the hapten diphenylcyclopropenone (DPC). These receptors came from a woman in her 50s with alopecia areata. Some clones in this sample may be carry-over from other donors' samples. Each CDR3 is given with its conserved first and last residue. D genes are given only for firm matches. A row's size may be missing; if present it is once, few, many or a size class.

TRBD1	many	TRBV18	TRBJ2-7	CASPGQEVYEQYF	TGTGCCAGCCCGGGACAGGAGGTCTACGAGCAGTACTTC
.	few	TRBV7-2	TRBJ1-2	CASSLNSVNYGYTF	TGTGCCAGCAGCTTAAATTCGGTGAACTATGGCTACACCTTC
.	many	TRBV20-1	TRBJ1-2	CSAADGIKLYGYTF	TGCAGTGCTGCGGACGGCATTAAACTCTATGGCTACACCTTC
.	many	TRBV9	TRBJ1-1	CASSVGRNTEAFF	TGTGCCAGCAGCGTGGGGAGGAACACTGAAGCTTTCTTT
TRBD2	many	TRBV5-1	TRBJ2-3	CASRSLAGDRTDTQYF	TGCGCCAGCAGGTCACTAGCGGGAGACCGCACAGATACGCAGTATTTT
.	many	TRBV2	TRBJ2-5	CASGLHGDVAETQYF	TGTGCCAGCGGACTACACGGAGATGTAGCGGAGACCCAGTACTTC
TRBD1	few	TRBV7-8	TRBJ1-1	CASRSRGEAFF	TGTGCCAGCAGATCCAGGGGGGAAGCTTTCTTT
.	.	TRBV6-4	TRBJ1-1	CANDRGPYAFF	TGTGCCAACGACCGGGGGCCTTACGCTTTCTTT
.	.	TRBV2	TRBJ1-1	CASSEDGTNTEAFF	TGTGCCAGCAGTGAAGATGGGACGAACACTGAAGCTTTCTTT
.	many	TRBV7-2	TRBJ2-3	CASSLVVRNSDTQYF	TGTGCCAGCAGCTTAGTTGTTCGTAACTCAGATACGCAGTATTTT
.	many	TRBV7-8	TRBJ1-1	CASSLRRNTEAFF	TGTGCCAGCAGCTTACGTCGGAACACTGAAGCTTTCTTT
TRBD1	few	TRBV15	TRBJ2-5	CATSRRGQGQETQYF	TGTGCCACCAGCAGAAGGGGACAGGGGCAAGAGACCCAGTACTTC
.	few	TRBV2	TRBJ2-3	CASSVAGTDTQYF	TGTGCCAGCAGTGTAGCCGGCACAGATACGCAGTATTTT
.	medium-sized	TRBV28	TRBJ2-5	CASTQTGTPETQYF	TGTGCCAGCACCCAAACCGGGACACCGGAGACCCAGTACTTC
TRBD2	few	TRBV7-6	TRBJ2-1	CVSSLSWASSGRMYNEQFF	TGTGTCAGCAGCTTATCTTGGGCCTCTAGCGGGAGGATGTACAATGAGCAGTTCTTC
.	many	TRBV20-1	TRBJ2-1	CSARDPGRGRGNEQFF	TGCAGTGCTAGAGACCCCGGTCGGGGGAGGGGGAATGAGCAGTTCTTC
.	.	TRBV27	TRBJ2-3	CATSSHTDTQYF	TGTGCCACCAGTTCTCACACAGATACGCAGTATTTT
.	.	TRBV20-1	TRBJ2-3	CSARAGVSAQYF	TGCAGTGCTAGGGCAGGGGTCTCCGCGCAGTATTTT
.	many	TRBV6-6	TRBJ2-7	CASSTLGDTKVEQYF	TGTGCCAGCTCAACGCTTGGAGATACTAAGGTCGAGCAGTACTTC
.	few	TRBV6-6	TRBJ2-7	CASSYRFAYEQYF	TGTGCCAGCAGTTACAGGTTTGCCTACGAGCAGTACTTC
.	many	TRBV19	TRBJ1-4	CASTRDPSGGLFF	TGTGCCAGTACGAGGGACCCATCCGGGGGACTGTTTTTT
.	many	TRBV5-1	TRBJ2-2	CASSLLGARTGELFF	TGCGCCAGCAGCTTGTTAGGGGCCCGCACCGGGGAGCTGTTTTTT
.	many	TRBV20-1	TRBJ1-1	CSAPSSRTQNPEAFF	TGCAGTGCTCCCAGCTCCAGGACACAAAATCCTGAAGCTTTCTTT
.	few	TRBV29-1	TRBJ2-5	CSVDWRVKETQYF	TGCAGCGTTGATTGGCGGGTCAAAGAGACCCAGTACTTC
.	.	TRBV20-1	TRBJ2-7	CSARVDGYEQYF	TGCAGTGCTAGAGTGGACGGATACGAGCAGTACTTC
TRBD2	many	TRBV7-2	TRBJ2-3	CASSSPTSGRADTQYF	TGTGCCAGCAGCTCACCGACTAGCGGGAGAGCAGATACGCAGTATTTT
.	.	TRBV5-1	TRBJ1-2	CASSLEGRANYGYTF	TGCGCCAGCAGCTTGGAGGGGAGAGCTAACTATGGCTACACCTTC
TRBD2	few	TRBV7-9	TRBJ2-7	CASSASGRAGEQYF	TGTGCCAGCAGCGCTAGCGGGAGGGCCGGTGAGCAGTACTTC
TRBD2	many	TRBV6-4	TRBJ2-2	CASSDGRATGELFF	TGTGCCAGCAGTGACGGGAGGGCCACCGGGGAGCTGTTTTTT
.	many	TRBV3-1	TRBJ2-6	CASSTDSSGANVLTF	TGTGCCAGCAGCACCGACAGCTCTGGGGCCAACGTCCTGACTTTC
.	many	TRBV3-1	TRBJ2-1	CASSQDRYPQGLLRNEQFF	TGTGCCAGCAGCCAAGATCGATACCCGCAGGGGCTACTACGAAATGAGCAGTTCTTC
.	many	TRBV6-2/TRBV6-3	TRBJ2-7	CASSLDWNYEQYF	TGTGCCAGCAGCCTGGACTGGAACTACGAGCAGTACTTC
.	many	TRBV5-1	TRBJ2-4	CASSLGVGGDGKNIQYF	TGCGCCAGCAGCCTTGGAGTAGGGGGAGACGGCAAAAACATTCAGTACTTC
.	many	TRBV20-1	TRBJ1-2	CSASEGRGMDGYTF	TGCAGTGCTAGTGAGGGTAGAGGGATGGATGGCTACACCTTC
.	few	TRBV12-3/TRBV12-4	TRBJ1-6	CASKNAPVGNSPLHF	TGTGCCAGCAAAAACGCCCCGGTTGGAAATTCACCCCTCCACTTT
.	many	TRBV29-1	TRBJ1-2	CSVAETANYGYTF	TGCAGCGTCGCAGAGACAGCTAACTATGGCTACACCTTC
.	many	TRBV12-3/TRBV12-4	TRBJ1-1	CASSRKQGGSNTEAFF	TGTGCCAGCAGCCGAAAACAGGGAGGGTCGAACACTGAAGCTTTCTTT
TRBD2	many	TRBV29-1	TRBJ2-7	CSVSSGRSYEQYF	TGCAGCGTCTCTAGCGGGCGCTCCTACGAGCAGTACTTC
.	many	TRBV2	TRBJ2-3	CASSVNAPTDTQYF	TGTGCCAGCAGTGTTAACGCGCCGACAGATACGCAGTATTTT
.	few	TRBV10-2	TRBJ2-2	CASSDLIGSSSRELFF	TGCGCCAGCAGTGATCTGATCGGCTCCAGCTCCCGGGAGCTGTTTTTT
.	many	TRBV12-3/TRBV12-4	TRBJ2-3	CASSFMSDTQYF	TGTGCCAGCAGTTTTATGAGCGATACGCAGTATTTT
TRBD2	many	TRBV7-6	TRBJ2-7	CASSIAGGQQQYF	TGTGCCAGCAGCATAGCGGGAGGGCAGCAGCAGTACTTC